The 19 T cell receptor beta chains below come from one sample, sequenced in a study of human T cells and chemical hapten exposure. The time point is: patch test 3, about 24 weeks after DPC sensitization. The treatment: therapeutic diphenylcyclopropenone sensitization with weekly scalp DPC. From the RACE reads, TCRdb called clonotypes with MiXCR, one entry per CDR3 protein. This table has about 90,000 distinct CDR3 sequences, roughly a tenth appearing once. Here the sequenced sample was whole blood, taken in connection with sensitization to the hapten diphenylcyclopropenone (DPC). These receptor sequences come from a woman under 40 with alopecia areata. Some clones in this sample may be carry-over from other donors' samples.

This clonotype was counted at least ten times. This chain joins TRBV29-1 and TRBJ2-5; D remains unclear. Trimming shortened V by 8 bases and J by 5 bases, and 9 bases separated the two germline ends. The CDR3 spans 10 residues. Germline V CDR1 and CDR2: SQVTM, ANQGSEA. CDR3 residues: CSWRLETQYF. The DNA of the CDR3 is TGCAGCTGGCGACTGGAGACCCAGTACTTC.

At least ten counts were recorded for this clonotype. CDR3 amino acids: CASRRTGGEYQPQHF. DNA of the CDR3: TGTGCCAGCAGGAGGACAGGGGGCGAGTATCAGCCCCAGCATTTT. The chain joins TRBV12-3 or TRBV12-4 to TRBJ1-5; 11 bases align to TRBD1. The CDR3 has 15 residues. J lost 5 bases, V lost 6 bases, and 6 bases had no gene match.

The chain uses TRBV29-1 and TRBJ1-2; D is possibly TRBD1 (5 bases). Trimming shortened V by 6 bases and J by 4 bases, and 18 bases separated the two germline ends. Per the germline V gene, CDR1 is SQVTM and CDR2 is ANQGSEA. This CDR3 spans 14 amino acids. The CDR3 is CSVKEDRVTYGYTF. The DNA of the CDR3 is TGCAGCGTGAAGGAAGACAGAGTTACCTATGGCTACACCTTC.

This clonotype was observed a few times. This rearrangement joins TRBV3-1 to TRBJ2-6; 10 nucleotides line up with TRBD1. Germline V gives CDR1 LGHDT, CDR2 YNNKEL (reference sequence). This CDR3 has 19 amino acids. The trim removed 5 bases at V and 0 bases at J, leaving 10 bases unmatched. CDR3 amino acids: CASSSRDRGTTSGANVLTF. The CDR3 coding sequence is TGTGCCAGCAGCTCCCGGGACAGGGGAACCACCTCTGGGGCCAACGTCCTGACTTTC.

This clonotype occurred a few times. The chain recombines TRBV7-6 with TRBJ1-3, with 8 bases matching TRBD1. The CDR3 totals 15 residues. The trim removed 5 bases at V and 0 bases at J, leaving 3 bases unmatched. CDR1 SGHVS and CDR2 FNYEAQ come from the germline V gene. CDR3 loop: CASSLTGGSGNTIYF. CDR3 coding DNA: TGTGCCAGCAGCCTAACAGGGGGCTCTGGAAACACCATATATTTT.

The CDR3 loop is CASSFFRGAGYEQFF. The CDR3 DNA reads TGTGCCAGCAGTTTCTTCCGGGGGGCTGGGTATGAGCAGTTCTTC. The chain is built from TRBV28 and TRBJ2-1; possibly TRBD2 for D (7 bases). Germline V gives CDR1 MDHEN, CDR2 SYDVKM. The CDR3 has 15 amino acids. V lost 3 bases, J lost 8 bases, and 17 bases lay in between.

This clonotype was counted at least ten times. The chain has TRBV11-2 and TRBJ1-1; 7 bases are a match to TRBD1. CDR3 length: 14 residues. The V segment lost 2 bases and the J segment 1 base; nucleotides outside the gene matches: 1. Germline CDR1 and CDR2: SGHAT and FQNNGV. The CDR3 loop reads CASSLRDRNTEAFF. The CDR3 nucleotides read TGTGCCAGCAGCTTAAGGGACAGGAACACTGAAGCTTTCTTT.

This clonotype came up a few times. The rearrangement joins TRBV27 to TRBJ2-5; TRBD2 might be the D (6 bases). The CDR3 loop spans 15 amino acids. The V gene's germline CDR1 is MNHEY and CDR2 SMNVEV (reference sequence). The V gene lost 3 bases and the J gene lost 5 bases, with 16 bases spanning the gap. DNA of the CDR3: TGTGCCAGCAGTTTGGGGGGTCGCCTTGGGGAGACCCAGTACTTC. It specifies CASSLGGRLGETQYF.

The J gene is TRBJ2-5, the V gene TRBV7-9; D might be TRBD2 (5 bases). V was clipped by 2 bases and J by 5 bases, with 18 bases between them. The germline CDR1 and CDR2 sequences are SEHNR and FQNEAQ (reference sequence). The CDR3 length is 16 residues. The CDR3 is CASSLKYGVPGETQYF. As DNA, the CDR3 is TGTGCCAGCAGCTTAAAGTATGGGGTACCGGGGGAGACCCAGTACTTC.

The chain couples TRBV7-2 to TRBJ1-5, with 10 bases that match TRBD1. The CDR3 totals 15 residues. Trimming at V came to 3 bases and at J to 6 bases, leaving 5 bases not matched to a gene. The germline gives CDR1 SGHTA, CDR2 FQGNSA. CDR3 DNA: TGTGCCAGCAGCTTGTGGACAGGGGGTGGTCAGCCCCAGCATTTT. Its protein product is CASSLWTGGGQPQHF.

This clonotype was seen more than once but under ten times. The chain employs TRBV28 and TRBJ1-1; a weak D match, TRBD1 (6 bases). Germline CDR1 is MDHEN and CDR2 is SYDVKM. Trimming took 8 bases from V and 5 from J, leaving 12 bases between them. The CDR3 sequence is 12 residues long. CDR3 amino acids: CASPGQGTEAFF. In DNA, the CDR3 is TGTGCCAGCCCCGGGCAGGGGACTGAAGCTTTCTTT.

This chain joins TRBV11-2 and TRBJ1-1; D gene ambiguous. V lost 6 bases, J lost 0 bases, and 11 bases lay in between. The CDR3 is 14 amino acids. CDR1 SGHAT and CDR2 FQNNGV come from the germline V gene. CDR3 sequence (DNA): TGTGCCAGCAGTCCCCGAACCATGAACACTGAAGCTTTCTTT. This gives the protein CASSPRTMNTEAFF.

This clonotype has a count of ten or more. The V and J genes are TRBV10-2 and TRBJ2-6; TRBD2 matches at 9 bases. V shed 3 bases, J shed 0 bases, and the junction held 6 bases outside the gene matches. CDR1 is WSHSY and CDR2 is SAAADI in the germline V gene. The CDR3 contains 18 residues. The CDR3 reads CASSESSGIGSGANVLTF. DNA for the CDR3: TGCGCCAGCAGTGAATCTAGCGGGATTGGCTCTGGGGCCAACGTCCTGACTTTC.

This clonotype was detected many times. The chain uses TRBV28 and TRBJ2-3; 7 nucleotides agree with TRBD2. The CDR3 runs 15 residues. V shed 2 bases, J shed 3 bases, and the junction held 5 bases outside the gene matches. Germline CDR1 reads MDHEN; CDR2 reads SYDVKM. The CDR3 bases are TGTGCCAGCAGTTTAAGGGCGGGAGAGACAGATACGCAGTATTTT. Its protein product is CASSLRAGETDTQYF.

Concerning this clonotype itself: This may stem from a read error, because a much larger clone lies one nucleotide away. This chain uses TRBV4-1 with TRBJ2-5; the D is unclear. The CDR3 totals 13 residues. Trimming pared 0 bases from V and 10 bases from J, leaving 12 bases between. Per the germline V gene, CDR1 is MGHRA and CDR2 is YSYEKL. As DNA, the CDR3 is TGCGCCAGCAGCCAAGAATTTGGGAAGAGCCAGTACTTC. Its translation is CASSQEFGKSQYF.

The table lists this clonotype with a few counts. This chain connects TRBV7-9 to TRBJ2-1; 8 bases are a match to TRBD1. The CDR3 loop spans 14 amino acids. CDR1 is SEHNR and CDR2 is FQNEAQ in the germline V gene (reference sequence). J lost 5 bases, V lost 5 bases, and 5 bases had no gene match. The CDR3 here is CASSGGTGHNEQFF. The CDR3 DNA is TGTGCCAGCAGCGGCGGGACAGGTCACAATGAGCAGTTCTTC.

This clonotype occurred many times. This chain joins TRBV4-1 and TRBJ1-1, with D possibly being TRBD1 (6 bases). V lost 0 bases and J lost 0, with 14 bases in between. From germline, CDR1 is MGHRA and CDR2 YSYEKL. The CDR3 extends over 17 amino acids. DNA of the CDR3: TGCGCCAGCAGCCAAGACCCCACCCCAGGGGTGAACACTGAAGCTTTCTTT. Translation: CASSQDPTPGVNTEAFF.

The genes are TRBV7-2 and TRBJ1-5; no firm D call. Deletions cut 1 base from V and 1 base from J, with 8 bases between. The CDR3 sequence is 15 residues long. The germline CDR1 and CDR2 sequences are SGHTA and FQGNSA. CDR3 region: CASSLGPLSNQPQHF. The CDR3 region has the DNA TGTGCCAGCAGCTTAGGGCCCCTCAGCAATCAGCCCCAGCATTTT.

This clonotype was detected only a few times. V usage is TRBV12-3 or TRBV12-4 and J usage is TRBJ2-1; perhaps TRBD2 as D (5 bases). The length of the CDR3 is 15 residues. V lost 3 bases and J lost 1, with 10 bases in between. CDR3: CASSLVRGSYNEQFF. CDR3 nucleotide sequence: TGTGCCAGCAGTTTGGTTCGAGGGTCCTACAATGAGCAGTTCTTC.